What follows are 24 T cell receptor beta chains derived from one specimen sequenced in a study of T cell responses to AZD1222 COVID-19 vaccine (dated by TCRdb to the early 2020s). What the time point label conveys for this sample: baseline before first vaccination. Receptors were amplified or captured by the immunoSEQ multiplex PCR assay. As stored in TCRdb, this immuneACCESS dataset retains in-frame rearrangements with V and J assigned. A fraction of the clones does not appear; measured against another copy, unresolved V genes explain less than half of the discrepancy, and the remainder lacks a known reason. In all, the sample holds about 150,000 clones, and less than 95% of those were seen once. Of the sample, over 0.95% is held by the ten largest clones. The sample here was peripheral blood, taken on day 0 of AZD1222 vaccination. The receptors were gathered from an adult in good health.

The chain uses TRBV24-1 and TRBJ2-1; perhaps D is TRBD1 or TRBD2 (5 bases each). V was pared by 3 bases and J by 0 bases, with 5 bases between. The CDR3 has 14 residues. Germline CDR1 is KGHDR and CDR2 is SFDVKD. The CDR3 DNA follows: TGTGCCACCAGTGATGGGGGCTCCTACAATGAGCAGTTCTTC. This sequence encodes CATSDGGSYNEQFF.

The V and J genes are TRBV19 and TRBJ2-2; D is uncertain. V was pared by 3 bases and J by 6 bases, with 8 bases between. The CDR3 has 13 residues. CDR1 is LNHDA, CDR2 SQIVND, per germline (reference sequence). CDR3: CASSMGGSGELFF. The DNA of the CDR3 is TGTGCCAGTAGTATGGGTGGTTCCGGGGAGCTGTTTTTT.

V gene TRBV19 combines with J gene TRBJ1-5, with D possibly matching TRBD1 (5 bases). The CDR3 has 15 amino acids. Deletions cut 7 bases from V and 9 bases from J, with 22 bases between. In germline, CDR1 is LNHDA, CDR2 SQIVND (reference sequence). Here the CDR3 reads CASTISIGQPGPQHF. In DNA, the CDR3 is TGTGCCAGTACCATATCCATCGGACAACCCGGGCCCCAGCATTTT.

This sequence joins TRBV5-1 and TRBJ2-6; D gene uncertain. The CDR3 has 15 residues. The V end lost 4 bases, the J end lost 0 bases, and 8 bases lay between the germline ends. Germline V gene data show CDR1 as SGHRS and CDR2 as YFSETQ. The chain's CDR3 is CASSTESSGANVLTF. DNA of the CDR3: TGCGCCAGCAGCACGGAGAGCTCTGGGGCCAACGTCCTGACTTTC. Complete variable domain (other parts from reference TRBV5-1 and TRBJ2-6): KAGVTQTPRYLIKTRGQQVTLSCSPISGHRSVSWYQQTPGQGLQFLFEYFSETQRNKGNFPGRFSGRQFSNSRSEMNVSTLELGDSALYLCASSTESSGANVLTFGAGSRLTVL.

V gene TRBV7-9 combines with J gene TRBJ2-1, with a weak D call TRBD1 (6 bases). Trimming removed 5 bases at V and 4 bases at J, with 18 bases between. The CDR3 spans 16 residues. Germline V lookup: CDR1 SEHNR, CDR2 FQNEAQ (reference sequence). CDR3 coding DNA: TGTGCCAGCAGCAGGGGGAGATTTACCCTTTACAATGAGCAGTTCTTC. Residues: CASSRGRFTLYNEQFF.

The chain has TRBV7-9 and TRBJ1-5; D not resolved. The CDR3 loop spans 12 amino acids. CDR1 is SEHNR and CDR2 is FQNEAQ in the germline V gene (reference sequence). Trimming took 4 bases from V and 0 from J, leaving 1 base between them. In DNA, the CDR3 is TGTGCCAGCAGCTATAGCAATCAGCCCCAGCATTTT. Its protein product is CASSYSNQPQHF.

This sequence joins TRBV7-9 and TRBJ2-3; D is unclear. The V gene's germline CDR1 is SEHNR and CDR2 FQNEAQ (reference sequence). The length of the CDR3 is 10 residues. CDR3 coding DNA: TGTGCTCTACTCACAGATACGCAGTATTTT. As protein: CALLTDTQYF.

This clone was recorded only once. The chain's CDR3 is CASSITFEAYNEQFF. CDR3 coding DNA: TGTGCCAGTAGTATCACATTCGAGGCCTACAATGAGCAGTTCTTC. The chain employs TRBV19 and TRBJ2-1; D is unclear. In germline, CDR1 is LNHDA, CDR2 SQIVND (reference sequence). Trimming cost V 3 bases and J 2 bases, with 11 bases left between them. The CDR3 is 15 residues long.

The gene calls are TRBV9 and TRBJ2-2; 13 nucleotides align to TRBD2. V gave up 0 bases and J gave up 5 bases; unmatched junction bases: 1. From germline, CDR1 is SGDLS and CDR2 YYNGEE. The CDR3 contains 16 residues. CDR3 nucleotides: TGTGCCAGCAGCGTAGGACTAGCGGGAGGTACCGGGGAGCTGTTTTTT. Protein: CASSVGLAGGTGELFF.

This rearrangement joins TRBV5-1 to TRBJ1-1, with 9 nucleotides matching TRBD1. CDR1 is SGHRS and CDR2 is YFSETQ in the germline V gene. The J segment lost 5 bases and the V segment lost 6 bases, leaving 11 bases of the junction unmatched. CDR3 length: 15 amino acids. Here the CDR3 reads CASNRATGGKTEAFF. The CDR3 region has the DNA TGCGCCAGCAATCGGGCGACAGGGGGGAAAACTGAAGCTTTCTTT.

This sequence joins TRBV29-1 and TRBJ2-4, with D possibly being TRBD1 (8 bases). V was trimmed by 4 bases and J by 2 bases, leaving 15 bases between them. The CDR3 has 15 amino acids. Germline CDR1 SQVTM, CDR2 ANQGSEA. CDR3: CSVGTGTTSKNIQYF. CDR3 DNA sequence: TGCAGCGTTGGGACAGGGACTACTTCCAAAAACATTCAGTACTTC.

The rearrangement joins TRBV4-2 to TRBJ1-5, with a possible D match to TRBD1 (6 bases). The CDR3 is 19 amino acids. V was clipped by 3 bases and J by 0 bases, with 21 bases between them. Per germline, CDR1 LGHNA and CDR2 YNFKEQ. This chain's CDR3 is CASSHPTGQFRNSNQPQHF. The CDR3 DNA sequence: TGTGCCAGCAGCCATCCGACCGGACAGTTCCGTAATAGCAATCAGCCCCAGCATTTT.

The chain recombines TRBV28 with TRBJ1-5, with 8 bases lining up with TRBD1. Germline values: CDR1 MDHEN, CDR2 SYDVKM. CDR3 length: 15 residues. The J segment lost 2 bases and the V segment lost 6 bases, leaving 6 bases of the junction unmatched. The CDR3 loop reads CASSDRGRGNQPQHF. DNA for the CDR3: TGTGCCAGCAGCGACAGGGGCCGGGGCAATCAGCCCCAGCATTTT.

This clone was picked up one time. The chain is built from TRBV6-5 and TRBJ2-1; no clear D. Germline lookup yields CDR1 MNHEY and CDR2 SVGAGI. Trimming shortened V by 4 bases and J by 0 bases, and 13 bases separated the two germline ends. This CDR3 spans 16 amino acids. CDR3 loop: CASSSKLTSSYNEQFF. CDR3 nucleotide sequence: TGTGCCAGCAGTTCGAAGCTCACGAGCTCCTACAATGAGCAGTTCTTC.

The V gene is TRBV7-2, the J gene TRBJ1-5, with D perhaps matching TRBD1 (6 bases). With 4 bases removed from V and 0 bases from J, the gap between germline ends came to 13 bases. Germline V CDR1 and CDR2: SGHTA, FQGNSA. The CDR3 is made up of 16 amino acids. CDR3 sequence: CASSSGTHYSNQPQHF. In nucleotides, the CDR3 is TGTGCCAGCAGCTCCGGGACACATTATAGCAATCAGCCCCAGCATTTT.

As regards this clone: This specimen includes other DNA sequences encoding the same CDR3. Here the CDR3 DNA reads TGTGCCAGCTCACCATATAGCAATCAGCCCCAGCATTTT. As protein: CASSPYSNQPQHF. This rearrangement joins TRBV18 to TRBJ1-5; D call uncertain. Germline CDR1 and CDR2: KGHSH and LQKENI. The V gene lost 2 bases and the J gene lost 0 bases, with 2 bases spanning the gap. The CDR3 loop spans 13 amino acids.

This chain uses TRBV19 with TRBJ1-4; no definite D call. The germline CDR1 and CDR2 sequences are LNHDA and SQIVND (reference sequence). The CDR3 runs 13 residues. The V end was cut by 6 bases, the J end by 8 bases, with 13 bases between. The CDR3 sequence is CASRTREDEKLFF. The CDR3, as DNA: TGTGCCAGTAGGACTAGGGAGGACGAAAAACTGTTTTTT.

V gene TRBV18 combines with J gene TRBJ2-2; weak D call: TRBD1 (5 bases). V was trimmed by 3 bases and J by 1 base, leaving 9 bases between them. Germline lookup yields CDR1 KGHSH and CDR2 LQKENI. This CDR3 comprises 15 residues. The CDR3: CASSPMTVNTGELFF. CDR3 in DNA: TGTGCCAGCTCACCGATGACAGTGAACACCGGGGAGCTGTTTTTT.

V is TRBV27 and J is TRBJ2-2; 7 bases are shared with TRBD2. The CDR3 is 14 residues long. V shed 5 bases and J 4 bases; nucleotides not matched to a gene: 4. Germline CDR1 MNHEY, CDR2 SMNVEV (reference sequence). CDR3 sequence: CASSNPSGTGELFF. In DNA, the CDR3 is TGTGCCAGCAGTAACCCTAGCGGCACCGGGGAGCTGTTTTTT.

As concerns this clone: At one end, the junction sequence differs from germline, possibly due to a read error. The same CDR3 can be traced to other DNA sequences in this sample. The V and J genes are TRBV2 and TRBJ2-1; D remains ambiguous. The CDR3 spans 14 residues. CDR1 SNHLY and CDR2 FYNNEI come from the germline V gene. This CDR3 is CASSEGLGVLGQFF. The DNA of the CDR3 is TGTGCTAGCAGTGAAGGCCTCGGCGTGCTGGGGCAGTTCTTC.

The gene calls are TRBV5-1 and TRBJ1-1; 9 positions match TRBD1. Germline assignment: CDR1 SGHRS and CDR2 YFSETQ. The CDR3 contains 16 residues. With V trimmed by 2 bases and J by 4 bases, 9 bases remained unmatched. CDR3 coding DNA: TGCGCCAGCAGCTTTGGTTACAGGACAGGGGTCACTGAAGCTTTCTTT. This gives the protein CASSFGYRTGVTEAFF.

This chain connects TRBV13 to TRBJ1-2; unclear D gene. CDR1 and CDR2 (germline): PRHDT, FYEKMQ (reference sequence). The CDR3 totals 15 residues. V was trimmed by 5 bases and J by 0 bases, leaving 13 bases between them. CDR3 sequence reads: CASSTWTDTNYGYTF. Here the CDR3 DNA reads TGTGCCAGCAGCACCTGGACGGATACTAACTATGGCTACACCTTC.

The chain has TRBV19 and TRBJ1-5; D may be TRBD1 (5 bases). CDR3 length equals 13 residues. Germline CDR1 and CDR2: LNHDA and SQIVND (reference sequence). Trimming shortened V by 5 bases and J by 9 bases, and 14 bases separated the two germline ends. The CDR3 DNA sequence: TGTGCCAGTAGTTCGGGGCGCGGAATGCCCCAGCATTTT. Translating gives CASSSGRGMPQHF.

The gene calls are TRBV4-1 and TRBJ1-1; D perhaps matches TRBD1 (6 bases). The CDR3 totals 16 residues. Germline V lookup: CDR1 MGHRA, CDR2 YSYEKL. Between the trimmed V and J ends, which lost 1 base and 0 bases, there was a span of 12 bases. CDR3 bases: TGCGCCAGCAGCCAAGGGACAGCGATCCTGAACACTGAAGCTTTCTTT. Translated, it gives CASSQGTAILNTEAFF.